This T cell receptor (beta chain) was obtained from a study of blood T cell repertoires in COVID-19. Overall study: Collection of acute and convalescent COVID-19 samples took place in the United States, Italy and Spain. PBMCs, B-cell-depleted T cells, or T cells provided the cDNA or gDNA that made up the material.

Germline lookup yields CDR1 LNHDA and CDR2 SQIVND (reference sequence). The ends were cut back, 1 base at V and 2 bases at J, with 12 bases in the middle. The length of the CDR3 is 16 residues. Those enrolled in Seattle joined during active infection and were followed longitudinally afterward. This clone has just a few counts. In the source study's methods: Nucleated cell counts were estimated from reference gene primer amplification. Sequencing used immunoSEQ multiplex PCR; TCRdb keeps in-frame clones, though not all of them. The V and J calls and clone size were taken over from that table, and D and trimming were inferred from the DNA. Altogether about 360,000 clones are present, around 88% being singletons, with the ten largest covering 7% to 7.5%.

Sample: peripheral blood. The gene calls are TRBV19 and TRBJ1-5; D is possibly TRBD1 (6 bases). This receptor was taken from a woman aged 55-75 years with COVID-19, enrolled during active disease. In DNA, the CDR3 is TGTGCCAGTAGTATAGGGTCCAGGGGCGGCAATCAGCCCCAGCATTTT. The encoded protein is CASSIGSRGGNQPQHF.